One sample yielded the 25 T cell receptor beta chains listed below, sequenced in a study of T cell responses to AZD1222 COVID-19 vaccine. Profiling relied on immunoSEQ multiplex PCR, and the TCRdb table lists in-frame clones only, not all of them. The repertoire holds roughly 200,000 clones, 91% seen once, with less than 2% in the top ten. Material: peripheral blood, obtained 28 days after the second AZD1222 dose. The origin of the receptors is an adult who received the AZD1222 COVID-19 vaccine.

V and J are TRBV21-1 and TRBJ1-5. TRBV21-1 is an annotated pseudogene. The CDR3 loop spans 17 amino acids. CDR3 region: CASSKKAGGVGDQPQHF. CDR3 bases: TGTGCCAGCAGCAAAAAAGCGGGAGGGGTAGGTGATCAGCCCCAGCATTTT.

This clone occurred a few times. The chain recombines TRBV18 with TRBJ1-5; D gene uncertain. This CDR3 is 13 amino acids long. Germline V gene sequence: CDR1 KGHSH, CDR2 LQKENI. The V end lost 4 bases, the J end lost 4 bases, and 8 bases lay between the germline ends. In DNA form, the CDR3 reads TGTGCCAGCTCACTTTGGGTGAATCAGCCCCAGCATTTT. Translating it yields CASSLWVNQPQHF. Looking up the rest from reference TRBV18 and TRBJ1-5 gives the full variable domain: NAGVMQNPRHLVRRRGQEARLRCSPMKGHSHVYWYRQLPEEGLKFMVYLQKENIIDESGMPKERFSAEFPKEGPSILRIQQVVRGDSAAYFCASSLWVNQPQHFGDGTRLSIL.

The chain joins TRBV4-3 to TRBJ1-2; D not certain. The CDR3 length is 14 residues. V shed 0 bases and J shed 3 bases, with 8 bases lying between them. Germline loops: CDR1 LGHNA, CDR2 YSLEER. The CDR3 DNA reads TGCGCCAGCAGCCAAGAAATGAGCTACTATGGCTACACCTTC. Its translation is CASSQEMSYYGYTF.

The chain uses TRBV5-1 and TRBJ2-3, with TRBD2 matching over 13 bases. Germline V gene sequence: CDR1 SGHRS, CDR2 YFSETQ. The V segment lost 0 bases and the J segment 7 bases; nucleotides outside the gene matches: 8. This CDR3 has 17 residues. The CDR3 bases are TGCGCCAGCAGCTTGGAAGGGACTAGCGGGATCCTAAATACGCAGTATTTT. Protein sequence: CASSLEGTSGILNTQYF.

The rearrangement joins TRBV7-2 to TRBJ2-1; tentatively, D is TRBD2 (7 bases). V lost 4 bases to trimming and J lost 7 bases, with 17 bases between them. Germline lookup yields CDR1 SGHTA and CDR2 FQGNSA. There are 15 residues in the CDR3. In DNA, the CDR3 is TGTGCCAGCAGCTCGGGGGGCCTCGCAGGGAATGAGCAGTTCTTC. It yields the protein CASSSGGLAGNEQFF.

V is TRBV4-2 and J is TRBJ2-3; 7 nucleotides match TRBD2. The CDR3 is made up of 17 amino acids. Unmatched junction bases numbered 8, after V lost 0 bases and J lost 2 bases. Germline V gives CDR1 LGHNA, CDR2 YNFKEQ. CDR3 DNA: TGTGCCAGCAGCCAAGATCAAAGGCGGGGGTACACAGATACGCAGTATTTT. Its protein is CASSQDQRRGYTDTQYF.

Remarks on this clone: Within the sample, other DNA sequences also encode this same CDR3. The chain is built from TRBV7-9 and TRBJ1-5; D is perhaps TRBD1 (5 bases). Trimming shortened V by 1 base and J by 2 bases, and 6 bases separated the two germline ends. Germline V gene data show CDR1 as SEHNR and CDR2 as FQNEAQ (reference sequence). The CDR3 consists of 14 residues. CDR3 nucleotides: TGTGCCAGCAGCTTAGGAGGGGGCAATCAGCCCCAGCATTTT. Translation: CASSLGGGNQPQHF.

The rearrangement uses TRBV9 and TRBJ2-1, with D perhaps TRBD2 (6 bases). The CDR3 loop spans 14 amino acids. Trimming cost V 4 bases and J 2 bases, with 10 bases left between them. Germline loops: CDR1 SGDLS, CDR2 YYNGEE. The CDR3 loop is CASSPGVAYNEQFF. DNA for the CDR3: TGTGCCAGCAGCCCGGGAGTAGCCTACAATGAGCAGTTCTTC.

The chain links TRBV6-5 to TRBJ1-5; perhaps TRBD1 as D (5 bases). The CDR3 loop spans 14 amino acids. V lost 6 bases to trimming and J lost 5 bases, with 14 bases between them. CDR1 is MNHEY, CDR2 SVGAGI, per germline. CDR3 coding DNA: TGTGCCAGCAGCCCATCGAGGGGTGATCAGCCCCAGCATTTT. As protein: CASSPSRGDQPQHF.

J is TRBJ1-2 and V is TRBV9; 11 nucleotides agree with TRBD1. The CDR3 runs to 15 residues. The germline gives CDR1 SGDLS, CDR2 YYNGEE. Trimming at V came to 6 bases and at J to 6 bases, leaving 10 bases not matched to a gene. This CDR3 is CASNTGQGALHGYTF. CDR3 DNA: TGTGCCAGCAACACCGGACAGGGGGCTTTGCATGGCTACACCTTC.

V gene TRBV30 combines with J gene TRBJ1-2; D is unresolved. CDR3 length: 12 amino acids. In germline, CDR1 is GTSNPN, CDR2 SVGIG (reference sequence). V dropped 0 bases and J dropped 7 bases, with 9 bases sitting between them. CDR3 in DNA: TGTGCCTGGAGTGTACTGAGTCTTGGCTACACCTTC. Residues: CAWSVLSLGYTF.

The rearrangement uses TRBV4-3 and TRBJ1-2; D is unclear. The germline V gene encodes CDR1 LGHNA and CDR2 YSLEER. Trimming removed 0 bases from V and 3 bases from J, with 11 bases in between. The CDR3 is 15 residues long. The chain's CDR3 is CASSQDSGWDYGYTF. The CDR3 DNA is TGCGCCAGCAGCCAAGATTCGGGGTGGGACTATGGCTACACCTTC.

This chain connects TRBV20-1 to TRBJ2-7; 9 bases are a match to TRBD2. The CDR3 runs 13 residues. CDR1 and CDR2 from the germline V gene are DFQATT and SNEGSKA (reference sequence). V shed 3 bases, J shed 7 bases, and the junction held 7 bases outside the gene matches. CDR3 nucleotide sequence: TGCAGTGCTAGTTTAGCGGGAGTGGAAGAGCAGTACTTC. Encoded protein: CSASLAGVEEQYF.

This chain connects TRBV6-2 or TRBV6-3 to TRBJ1-3; D is unresolved. This CDR3 has 15 residues. V was pared by 5 bases and J by 0 bases, with 11 bases between. The germline V gene encodes CDR1 MNHEY and CDR2 SVGEGT. CDR3 DNA: TGTGCCAGCAGTGACCGGGCCAACTCTGGAAACACCATATATTTT. It codes for CASSDRANSGNTIYF.

The table lists this clone with a count of one. The CDR3 DNA reads TGTGCCAGCAGTGGGCCCCGGAATAGGTATGGCTACACCTTC. This sequence encodes CASSGPRNRYGYTF. J is TRBJ1-2 and V is TRBV2; D remains unclear. The CDR3 has 14 residues. Germline V gene data show CDR1 as SNHLY and CDR2 as FYNNEI. V lost 4 bases, J lost 5 bases, and 14 bases lay in between.

This CDR3 reads CASSPDGGDTQYF. The DNA of the CDR3 is TGTGCCAGCAGCCCGGACGGTGGAGATACGCAGTATTTT. The genes are TRBV7-9 and TRBJ2-3; D is unresolved. CDR1 and CDR2 from the germline V gene are SEHNR and FQNEAQ (reference sequence). The CDR3 is 13 residues long. Trimming removed 5 bases from V and 5 bases from J, with 11 bases in between.

The chain uses TRBV2 and TRBJ1-1, with D perhaps TRBD1 (6 bases). The CDR3 has 14 residues. Germline V lookup: CDR1 SNHLY, CDR2 FYNNEI. V shed 5 bases and J shed 7 bases, with 17 bases lying between them. CDR3 DNA: TGTGCCAGCAGTCTATCCCGGACAGCCCATGAAGCTTTCTTT. It specifies CASSLSRTAHEAFF.

This chain uses TRBV7-2 with TRBJ1-5, with unresolved D. Germline lookup yields CDR1 SGHTA and CDR2 FQGNSA. The CDR3 is made up of 13 amino acids. Trimming removed 2 bases from V and 3 bases from J, with 5 bases in between. CDR3 region: CASSLRPNQPQHF. The CDR3 DNA reads TGTGCCAGCAGCTTACGGCCCAATCAGCCCCAGCATTTT.

CDR3 DNA sequence: TGTGCCTGGAGTGTACCCCGGGGTTTTCCTGGAAACACCATATATTTT. Encoded protein: CAWSVPRGFPGNTIYF. The chain recombines TRBV30 with TRBJ1-3; D is ambiguous. The CDR3 runs 16 residues. The V and J ends lost 0 bases and 2 bases respectively, with 14 bases between them. Looked up from germline, CDR1 is GTSNPN and CDR2 is SVGIG (reference sequence).

The J gene is TRBJ2-7, the V gene TRBV19; the D call may be TRBD1 or TRBD2 (5 bases each). Trimming removed 2 bases at V and 6 bases at J, with 23 bases between. The CDR3 consists of 17 residues. Germline V gives CDR1 LNHDA, CDR2 SQIVND (reference sequence). CDR3 bases: TGTGCCAGTAGTATACCTACCCCGGGACCCAGGCCGCGCGAGCAGTACTTC. The encoded protein is CASSIPTPGPRPREQYF.

V and J are TRBV5-1 and TRBJ1-1; no definite D call. Looked up from germline, CDR1 is SGHRS and CDR2 is YFSETQ. The CDR3 extends over 13 amino acids. Trimming pared 3 bases from V and 1 base from J, leaving 7 bases between. The CDR3 nucleotides read TGCGCCAGCAGCTCTGGACCGAACACTGAAGCTTTCTTT. Translating gives CASSSGPNTEAFF.

The chain recombines TRBV4-3 with TRBJ1-3; D is unresolved. The CDR3 is made up of 17 amino acids. CDR1 and CDR2 from the germline V gene are LGHNA and YSLEER. The V gene lost 0 bases and the J gene lost 4 bases, with 16 bases spanning the gap. This CDR3 is CASSQDRPAQRGNTIYF. CDR3 sequence (DNA): TGCGCCAGCAGCCAAGATAGGCCAGCCCAGCGGGGAAACACCATATATTTT.

The genes are TRBV21-1 and TRBJ1-6. TRBV21-1 is marked as a pseudogene. The CDR3 runs to 15 residues. The CDR3 region has the DNA TGTGCCAGCAGCTTAGCGTGGGCCAAAAATTCACCCCTCCACTTT. Its translation is CASSLAWAKNSPLHF.

The chain has TRBV9 and TRBJ1-1; no definite D call. The CDR3 runs 13 residues. Germline V CDR1 and CDR2: SGDLS, YYNGEE. V lost 0 bases and J 10 bases, leaving 13 bases between the germline ends. DNA for the CDR3: TGTGCCAGCAGCGTAGGCGGGCCCGGGTCAGCTTTCTTT. This codes for CASSVGGPGSAFF.

CDR3 loop: CASSPSVGVKNIQYF. The CDR3 DNA sequence: TGTGCCAGCAGCCCTAGTGTGGGAGTCAAAAACATTCAGTACTTC. The rearrangement uses TRBV7-8 and TRBJ2-4, with TRBD2 as a possible D gene (5 bases). V lost 5 bases, J lost 3 bases, and 14 bases lay in between. The CDR3 totals 15 residues. Germline V lookup: CDR1 SGHVS, CDR2 FQNEAQ.